The entry below gives a single T cell receptor beta chain sequence along with its context. These data belong to a study of blood T cell repertoires in COVID-19. Study at large: Samples taken during acute and convalescent COVID-19 were collected in the United States, Italy and Spain. The cDNA or gDNA used as material had been derived from T cells, B-cell-depleted T cells, or PBMCs.

Original processing methods: Reference gene primer amplification yielded estimated nucleated cell counts. Clones were read by immunoSEQ multiplex PCR, and TCRdb kept only the in-frame ones, dropping some. V and J calls and clone size are copied from that table; D and trimming were computed from the DNA. This table holds over 200,000 clones, over 80% found once. CDR3 size: 14 residues. Between the trimmed V and J ends, which lost 1 base and 3 bases, there was a span of 7 bases. Per the germline V gene, CDR1 is SGHTA and CDR2 is FQGNSA. The V call is TRBV7-2, the J call TRBJ1-3; unclear D gene. The clonotype originates from a man in his forties with acute or convalescent COVID-19. Sequencing used peripheral blood. CDR3 loop: CASSLVSDGNTIYF. CDR3 in DNA: TGTGCCAGCAGCTTAGTGTCAGATGGAAACACCATATATTTT.